The subject of this entry is one TCR beta chain. This record comes from a study of blood T cell repertoires in COVID-19. The CDR3 covers 15 residues. V was pared by 4 bases and J by 4 bases, with 7 bases of the junction left unmatched. Germline lookup yields CDR1 SGHRS and CDR2 YFSETQ. Authors' processing steps: From reference gene primer amplification, estimates of nucleated cell counts were derived. Some clones are missing from TCRdb's copy, which holds only in-frame ones; the method was immunoSEQ multiplex PCR. Clone size and the V and J calls come from that table; the DNA yielded D and trimming. The sample holds just over 650,000 clones, around 90% seen once.

Input material: peripheral blood. This chain joins TRBV5-1 and TRBJ2-7; TRBD2 aligns across 11 bases. The clonotype comes from a woman aged 18-29 years with acute or convalescent COVID-19. CDR3 sequence reads: CASSVLLAGVYEQYF. CDR3 sequence (DNA): TGCGCCAGCAGCGTCTTACTAGCGGGGGTTTACGAGCAGTACTTC.